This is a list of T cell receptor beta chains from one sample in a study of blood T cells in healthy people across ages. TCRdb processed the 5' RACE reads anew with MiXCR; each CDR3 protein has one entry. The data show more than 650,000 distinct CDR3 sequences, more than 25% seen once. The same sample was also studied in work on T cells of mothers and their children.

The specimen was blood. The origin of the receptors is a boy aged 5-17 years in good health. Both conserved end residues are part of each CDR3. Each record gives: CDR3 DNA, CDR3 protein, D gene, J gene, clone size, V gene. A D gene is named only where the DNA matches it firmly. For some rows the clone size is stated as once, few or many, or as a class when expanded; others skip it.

cdr3_nt: TGTGCCAGCAGTTTAGTTGGACAGTCCTACAATGAGCAGTTCTTC; cdr3_aa: CASSLVGQSYNEQFF; d_call: .; j_call: TRBJ2-1; clone_size: .; v_call: TRBV12-3/TRBV12-4
cdr3_nt: TGTGCCAGCAGCCCTACCGGGACAGGGGACGGGGGCTACACCTTC; cdr3_aa: CASSPTGTGDGGYTF; d_call: TRBD1; j_call: TRBJ1-2; clone_size: .; v_call: TRBV28
cdr3_nt: TGTGCCAGCAGGGTCGTGACACAACCCAATGAGCAGTTCTTC; cdr3_aa: CASRVVTQPNEQFF; d_call: .; j_call: TRBJ2-1; clone_size: .; v_call: TRBV2
cdr3_nt: TGTGCCAGCAGCTTAAGTCCGGGACAGGGGGCGTATGGCTACACCTTC; cdr3_aa: CASSLSPGQGAYGYTF; d_call: TRBD1; j_call: TRBJ1-2; clone_size: .; v_call: TRBV7-6
cdr3_nt: TGTGCCAGCAGCGCAGGGACTAAGACCAATGGCTACACCTTC; cdr3_aa: CASSAGTKTNGYTF; d_call: .; j_call: TRBJ1-2; clone_size: once; v_call: TRBV9
cdr3_nt: TGTGCCAGCAGTTACTCCCACCAAGAGACCCAGTACTTC; cdr3_aa: CASSYSHQETQYF; d_call: .; j_call: TRBJ2-5; clone_size: .; v_call: TRBV6-2/TRBV6-3
cdr3_nt: TGTGCCAGCAGCTTACCCTCGGCAGGCACAGATACGCAATATTTT; cdr3_aa: CASSLPSAGTDTQYF; d_call: .; j_call: TRBJ2-3; clone_size: .; v_call: TRBV7-3
cdr3_nt: TGTGCCAGCTCTGCGTTGGTAGGGGACCTCTATGGCTACACCTTC; cdr3_aa: CASSALVGDLYGYTF; d_call: .; j_call: TRBJ1-2; clone_size: .; v_call: TRBV27
cdr3_nt: TGTGCCAGCAGTCCCTATAGCGGGAGAGGAAACAATGAGCAGTTCTTC; cdr3_aa: CASSPYSGRGNNEQFF; d_call: TRBD2; j_call: TRBJ2-1; clone_size: few; v_call: TRBV27
cdr3_nt: TGTGCCAGCTCCCGAATGGGGTACACCGGGGAGCTGTTTTTT; cdr3_aa: CASSRMGYTGELFF; d_call: .; j_call: TRBJ2-2; clone_size: .; v_call: TRBV18
cdr3_nt: TGCGCCAGCAGCCGGCAGGGGGTGGAAGGTGAAAAACTGTTTTTT; cdr3_aa: CASSRQGVEGEKLFF; d_call: TRBD1; j_call: TRBJ1-4; clone_size: few; v_call: TRBV5-1
cdr3_nt: TGTGCCAGCAGCGAATGGACAGGGGGCTTTCCTGGGGCCAACGTCCTGACTTTC; cdr3_aa: CASSEWTGGFPGANVLTF; d_call: TRBD1; j_call: TRBJ2-6; clone_size: few; v_call: TRBV5-5
cdr3_nt: TGTGCCAGCTCACCCCGCACAGGGGGCAGGGTTGACACTGAAGCTTTCTTT; cdr3_aa: CASSPRTGGRVDTEAFF; d_call: TRBD1; j_call: TRBJ1-1; clone_size: .; v_call: TRBV18
cdr3_nt: TGCGCCAGCAGCTTGGCCATGACGGGGGCCTACGAGCAGTACTTC; cdr3_aa: CASSLAMTGAYEQYF; d_call: .; j_call: TRBJ2-7; clone_size: .; v_call: TRBV5-1
cdr3_nt: TGTGCCATCAGTGACCCGGTTGAGCAGTTCTTC; cdr3_aa: CAISDPVEQFF; d_call: .; j_call: TRBJ2-1; clone_size: .; v_call: TRBV10-3
cdr3_nt: TGTGCCAGCAGCTTAACTAGCGGGGCTTCTGGGGCCAAAAACATTCAGTACTTC; cdr3_aa: CASSLTSGASGAKNIQYF; d_call: TRBD2; j_call: TRBJ2-4; clone_size: few; v_call: TRBV7-9
cdr3_nt: TGCAGTGCTAGAGATCCGCCGCTGAACGAGCAGTACTTC; cdr3_aa: CSARDPPLNEQYF; d_call: .; j_call: TRBJ2-7; clone_size: .; v_call: TRBV20-1
cdr3_nt: TGTGCCAGCTCACCACCTTCCGGGAGCTCCTACGAGCAGTACTTC; cdr3_aa: CASSPPSGSSYEQYF; d_call: .; j_call: TRBJ2-7; clone_size: .; v_call: TRBV18
cdr3_nt: TGTGCCAGCAGTGCGGATCGGACCGGCTATAATTCACCCCTCCACTTT; cdr3_aa: CASSADRTGYNSPLHF; d_call: .; j_call: TRBJ1-6; clone_size: many; v_call: TRBV2
cdr3_nt: TGTGCCAGCAGCCCGGGGGACAGGACGACCTACAATGAGCAGTTCTTC; cdr3_aa: CASSPGDRTTYNEQFF; d_call: TRBD1; j_call: TRBJ2-1; clone_size: few; v_call: TRBV7-2
cdr3_nt: TGTGCCAGCAGTTTGGCGGGAGTACAGACCCAGTACTTC; cdr3_aa: CASSLAGVQTQYF; d_call: TRBD2; j_call: TRBJ2-5; clone_size: .; v_call: TRBV27